Listed below are T cell receptor beta chains from one sample, sequenced in a study of metastatic and nonmetastatic thyroid tumors. TCRdb re-called clones from the PCR reads using MiXCR. The sample carries around 38,000 clones, approximately 26% recorded once. Sequencing was carried out using blood. These receptor sequences come from a female donor with papillary thyroid cancer or a benign thyroid nodule (not recorded which). Some clones in this sample may be carry-over from other donors' samples. Each CDR3 is given without its conserved first and last residue. The order of the fields is J gene, CDR3 length, V gene, D gene, CDR3 protein. A D gene is named only where the DNA matches it firmly.

j_call: TRBJ2-7; cdr3_length: 11; v_call: TRBV4-3; d_call: TRBD2; cdr3_aa: ASSQAGGAEQY
j_call: TRBJ1-2; cdr3_length: 11; v_call: TRBV6-2/TRBV6-3; d_call: -; cdr3_aa: ASSYGELYVYT
j_call: TRBJ1-5; cdr3_length: 12; v_call: TRBV2; d_call: -; cdr3_aa: ASSGSDRNQPQH
j_call: TRBJ1-1; cdr3_length: 13; v_call: TRBV13; d_call: -; cdr3_aa: ASSLDQDRNGEAF
j_call: TRBJ2-3; cdr3_length: 14; v_call: TRBV6-2/TRBV6-3; d_call: TRBD2; cdr3_aa: ASSTPKAGASDTQY
j_call: TRBJ1-2; cdr3_length: 12; v_call: TRBV12-3/TRBV12-4; d_call: -; cdr3_aa: ASSNHPPNYGYT
j_call: TRBJ2-7; cdr3_length: 11; v_call: TRBV6-2/TRBV6-3; d_call: -; cdr3_aa: ASSAYSGIEQY
j_call: TRBJ1-6; cdr3_length: 12; v_call: TRBV28; d_call: -; cdr3_aa: VIADRATNSPLH
j_call: TRBJ2-7; cdr3_length: 10; v_call: TRBV5-1; d_call: -; cdr3_aa: ASSLEGNEQY
j_call: TRBJ1-2; cdr3_length: 10; v_call: TRBV19; d_call: -; cdr3_aa: ASRWQNYGYT
j_call: TRBJ1-4; cdr3_length: 10; v_call: TRBV20-1; d_call: -; cdr3_aa: SARDPWEKLF
j_call: TRBJ2-1; cdr3_length: 13; v_call: TRBV11-2; d_call: -; cdr3_aa: ASSRGLQPNNEQF
j_call: TRBJ2-5; cdr3_length: 14; v_call: TRBV20-1; d_call: TRBD1; cdr3_aa: SARETGTGGEETQY